This is a list of T cell receptor beta chains from one sample in a study of beta chain features in type 1 diabetes. Assay: immunoSEQ multiplex PCR; the TCRdb copy retains only in-frame clones and omits some. The sample yields roughly 700,000 clones, under 15% seen once. The sequenced sample was naive CD4+ T cells from blood. These receptor sequences come from a man aged 18 to 30 with type 1 diabetes. The CDR3 runs from the conserved cysteine through the conserved F or W. Each record gives: clone size, J gene, D gene, V gene, CDR3 DNA, CDR3 protein. A D gene is named only where the DNA matches it firmly. Not every row has a clone size; where given, it reads once, few, many or a size class.

clone size: NA; J gene: TRBJ2-7; D gene: NA; V gene: TRBV29-1; CDR3 DNA: TGCAGCGTTGGGATCCGAGGCTACGAGCAGTACTTC; CDR3 protein: CSVGIRGYEQYF
clone size: NA; J gene: TRBJ1-2; D gene: TRBD1; V gene: TRBV9; CDR3 DNA: TGTGCCAGCAGCGTAGACAACAGGGGGACCTATGGCTACACCTTC; CDR3 protein: CASSVDNRGTYGYTF
clone size: NA; J gene: TRBJ1-4; D gene: TRBD1; V gene: TRBV9; CDR3 DNA: TGTGCCAGCGGGGGGACAGTGGATGAAAAACTGTTTTTT; CDR3 protein: CASGGTVDEKLFF
clone size: few; J gene: TRBJ2-3; D gene: TRBD2; V gene: TRBV4-2; CDR3 DNA: TGTGCCAGCAGCCAAGATCTTGGAAGCGGGGGGGTTAGCACAGATACGCAGTATTTT; CDR3 protein: CASSQDLGSGGVSTDTQYF
clone size: NA; J gene: TRBJ1-6; D gene: NA; V gene: TRBV18; CDR3 DNA: TGTGCCAGCTCACCAGGGCGCGGGGATTCACCCCTCCACTTT; CDR3 protein: CASSPGRGDSPLHF
clone size: NA; J gene: TRBJ1-1; D gene: NA; V gene: TRBV30; CDR3 DNA: TGTGCCTGGAGTATTGACACTGAAGCTTTCTTT; CDR3 protein: CAWSIDTEAFF
clone size: NA; J gene: TRBJ1-2; D gene: NA; V gene: TRBV29-1; CDR3 DNA: TGCAGCGTTGAAGAATCCCAGGCGCGTAGCTACACCTTC; CDR3 protein: CSVEESQARSYTF
clone size: few; J gene: TRBJ1-1; D gene: TRBD1; V gene: TRBV7-6; CDR3 DNA: TGTGCCAGCAGCTTACAAGGACAGGGAGGTTCGGATGAAGCTTTCTTT; CDR3 protein: CASSLQGQGGSDEAFF
clone size: few; J gene: TRBJ1-6; D gene: NA; V gene: TRBV6-5; CDR3 DNA: TGTGCCAGCAGTTACTTCACAGGATTCAATTCACCCCTCCACTTT; CDR3 protein: CASSYFTGFNSPLHF
clone size: NA; J gene: TRBJ1-5; D gene: NA; V gene: TRBV25-1; CDR3 DNA: TGTGCCACGGGTCCCCAGCATTTT; CDR3 protein: CATGPQHF
clone size: few; J gene: TRBJ2-1; D gene: NA; V gene: TRBV25-1; CDR3 DNA: TGTGCCAGCAGTGAATATGGAGGGGGGTACTGGAATGAGCAGTTCTTC; CDR3 protein: CASSEYGGGYWNEQFF
clone size: few; J gene: TRBJ1-5; D gene: TRBD1; V gene: TRBV25-1; CDR3 DNA: TGTGCCAGCAGTGAATCCGGGACAGGGAAGGGCAATCAGCCCCAGCATTTT; CDR3 protein: CASSESGTGKGNQPQHF
clone size: NA; J gene: TRBJ1-2; D gene: TRBD1; V gene: TRBV6-1; CDR3 DNA: TGTGCCAGCAGTGTTTCAGCGCAAGAACACCGGGACAGCTATGGCTACACCTTC; CDR3 protein: CASSVSAQEHRDSYGYTF
clone size: few; J gene: TRBJ1-1; D gene: NA; V gene: TRBV11-1; CDR3 DNA: TGTGCCAGCAGCTTAGCACAGGGACTGTACACTGAAGCTTTCTTT; CDR3 protein: CASSLAQGLYTEAFF
clone size: few; J gene: TRBJ1-1; D gene: NA; V gene: TRBV7-9; CDR3 DNA: TGTGCCAGCAGCTACGGTAGCACTGAAGCTTTCTTT; CDR3 protein: CASSYGSTEAFF
clone size: NA; J gene: TRBJ1-1; D gene: NA; V gene: TRBV27; CDR3 DNA: TGTGCCAGCAGTCCCGACCGGGACCCCAGCGTAAAAGCTTTCTTT; CDR3 protein: CASSPDRDPSVKAFF
clone size: NA; J gene: TRBJ1-3; D gene: NA; V gene: TRBV6-5; CDR3 DNA: TGTGCCAGCAGTTACGGCAAGGGAAACACCATATATTTT; CDR3 protein: CASSYGKGNTIYF
clone size: NA; J gene: TRBJ1-5; D gene: TRBD1; V gene: TRBV19; CDR3 DNA: TGTGCCAGTAGTAGGACAGGGTCAAGCAATCAGCCCCAGCATTTT; CDR3 protein: CASSRTGSSNQPQHF
clone size: few; J gene: TRBJ1-1; D gene: NA; V gene: TRBV18; CDR3 DNA: TGTGCCAGCTCACGGTCCGGAGTGAACACTGAAGCTTTCTTT; CDR3 protein: CASSRSGVNTEAFF
clone size: NA; J gene: TRBJ2-3; D gene: NA; V gene: TRBV27; CDR3 DNA: TGTGCCAGCAGTTTAACTCACGGAGATACGCAGTATTTT; CDR3 protein: CASSLTHGDTQYF
clone size: NA; J gene: TRBJ2-3; D gene: NA; V gene: TRBV10-3; CDR3 DNA: TGTGCCATCAGTGAAGATCGTGCAGATACGCAGTATTTT; CDR3 protein: CAISEDRADTQYF
clone size: NA; J gene: TRBJ2-5; D gene: NA; V gene: TRBV7-9; CDR3 DNA: TGTGCCAGCAGCCGCACGGCGGGCCAGTACTTC; CDR3 protein: CASSRTAGQYF
clone size: NA; J gene: TRBJ2-3; D gene: NA; V gene: TRBV5-1; CDR3 DNA: TGCGCCAGCAGCTTCGGACAGAGCACAGATACGCAGTATTTT; CDR3 protein: CASSFGQSTDTQYF
clone size: NA; J gene: TRBJ2-1; D gene: TRBD1; V gene: TRBV7-3; CDR3 DNA: TGTGCCAGCAGCCTACAACCGGGACAGGGTTCCTACAATGAGCAGTTCTTC; CDR3 protein: CASSLQPGQGSYNEQFF
clone size: NA; J gene: TRBJ1-5; D gene: NA; V gene: TRBV27; CDR3 DNA: TGTGCCAGCAGTCCCAACGACAGGATCGATCAGCCCCAGCATTTT; CDR3 protein: CASSPNDRIDQPQHF
clone size: few; J gene: TRBJ1-5; D gene: NA; V gene: TRBV6-5; CDR3 DNA: TGTGCCAGCAGTTACCGTGACGGAAATCATTCGCCCCAGCATTTT; CDR3 protein: CASSYRDGNHSPQHF
clone size: NA; J gene: TRBJ2-5; D gene: TRBD1; V gene: TRBV19; CDR3 DNA: TGTGCCAGTAGTCACGAAGGACAGGGGCAAGAGACCCAGTACTTC; CDR3 protein: CASSHEGQGQETQYF
clone size: few; J gene: TRBJ1-4; D gene: NA; V gene: TRBV4-1; CDR3 DNA: TGCGCCAGCAGCCAACAGGGAGATGAAAAACTGTTTTTT; CDR3 protein: CASSQQGDEKLFF
clone size: NA; J gene: TRBJ2-5; D gene: NA; V gene: TRBV11-2; CDR3 DNA: TGTGCCAGCAGCTTAGTGGGGGAGACCCAGTACTTC; CDR3 protein: CASSLVGETQYF
clone size: NA; J gene: TRBJ2-7; D gene: NA; V gene: TRBV5-1; CDR3 DNA: TGCGCCAGCAGTCGGGACTTCTACGAGCAGTACTTC; CDR3 protein: CASSRDFYEQYF
clone size: NA; J gene: TRBJ2-6; D gene: NA; V gene: TRBV4-2; CDR3 DNA: TGTGCCAGCAGCCAAGAAGCCTCTGGGGCCAACGTCCTGACTTTC; CDR3 protein: CASSQEASGANVLTF
clone size: NA; J gene: TRBJ2-5; D gene: NA; V gene: TRBV19; CDR3 DNA: TGTGCCAGTAGTCGGACTACTCAACAAGAGACCCAGTACTTC; CDR3 protein: CASSRTTQQETQYF
clone size: few; J gene: TRBJ1-2; D gene: NA; V gene: TRBV29-1; CDR3 DNA: TGCAGCGTTGATCACTATGGCTACACCTTC; CDR3 protein: CSVDHYGYTF
clone size: few; J gene: TRBJ2-5; D gene: TRBD1; V gene: TRBV7-2; CDR3 DNA: TGTGCCAGCAGCAACGACAGGGGTGCCGAGACCCAGTACTTC; CDR3 protein: CASSNDRGAETQYF
clone size: NA; J gene: TRBJ2-6; D gene: NA; V gene: TRBV4-1; CDR3 DNA: TGCGCCAGCAGCCAAGGGAGGGCGTCAGGTGCTGGGGCCAACGTCCTGACTTTC; CDR3 protein: CASSQGRASGAGANVLTF
clone size: few; J gene: TRBJ2-3; D gene: NA; V gene: TRBV30; CDR3 DNA: TGTGCCTGGACAGGGGGGCCCGATACGCAGTATTTT; CDR3 protein: CAWTGGPDTQYF
clone size: NA; J gene: TRBJ1-2; D gene: NA; V gene: TRBV9; CDR3 DNA: TGTGCCAGCAGCGATAGGGAAGATGGCTACACCTTC; CDR3 protein: CASSDREDGYTF
clone size: few; J gene: TRBJ1-1; D gene: NA; V gene: TRBV13; CDR3 DNA: TGTGCCAGCAGCTTAGATGTAGCGGAAGCTTTCTTT; CDR3 protein: CASSLDVAEAFF
clone size: few; J gene: TRBJ2-3; D gene: NA; V gene: TRBV25-1; CDR3 DNA: TGTGCCAGCAGCCTCTTGGGGGGTAGCACAGATACGCAGTATTTT; CDR3 protein: CASSLLGGSTDTQYF
clone size: NA; J gene: TRBJ2-3; D gene: TRBD2; V gene: TRBV7-3; CDR3 DNA: TGTGCCAGCAGCTTTCGACTAGCGGGGGGAGCAGATACGCAGTATTTT; CDR3 protein: CASSFRLAGGADTQYF
clone size: NA; J gene: TRBJ2-2; D gene: NA; V gene: TRBV6-1; CDR3 DNA: TGTGCCAGCAGCGACGGGGGACAGTACACCGGGGAGCTGTTTTTT; CDR3 protein: CASSDGGQYTGELFF
clone size: NA; J gene: TRBJ1-5; D gene: NA; V gene: TRBV29-1; CDR3 DNA: TGCAGCGTTGACGGAGGTCAGGAGAATCAGCCCCAGCATTTT; CDR3 protein: CSVDGGQENQPQHF
clone size: few; J gene: TRBJ2-1; D gene: TRBD1; V gene: TRBV30; CDR3 DNA: TGTGCCTTCATCTCCGGGACAGGGGTTGGTAGGGAGCAGTTCTTC; CDR3 protein: CAFISGTGVGREQFF
clone size: NA; J gene: TRBJ1-1; D gene: NA; V gene: TRBV18; CDR3 DNA: TGTGCCAGCTCAGCGGCAGGGGCTAACACTGAAGCTTTCTTT; CDR3 protein: CASSAAGANTEAFF
clone size: few; J gene: TRBJ1-2; D gene: TRBD1; V gene: TRBV5-1; CDR3 DNA: TGCGCCAGCAGCGCGGACAGGGGGCTCAGCGGCTACACCTTC; CDR3 protein: CASSADRGLSGYTF
clone size: once; J gene: TRBJ1-1; D gene: NA; V gene: TRBV30; CDR3 DNA: TGTGCCTGGAGTGTACAAGGGGGGATCACTGAAGCTTTCTTT; CDR3 protein: CAWSVQGGITEAFF
clone size: few; J gene: TRBJ2-3; D gene: TRBD2; V gene: TRBV6-6; CDR3 DNA: TGTGCCAGCAGGCCAGCGGGGGGCACAGATACGCAGTATTTT; CDR3 protein: CASRPAGGTDTQYF
clone size: NA; J gene: TRBJ1-1; D gene: NA; V gene: TRBV29-1; CDR3 DNA: TGCAGCGTTGTTCGGGTGGCCCTCGCTATGAACACTGAAGCTTTCTTT; CDR3 protein: CSVVRVALAMNTEAFF